Listed below are T cell receptor beta chains from one sample, sequenced in a study of shared clonotypes between healthy human individuals. Sequencing used immunoSEQ multiplex PCR; TCRdb keeps in-frame clones, though not all of them. The sample lists a few million clones, roughly nine tenths occurring once. The sequencing input was naive CD4+ T cells sorted from blood. The receptors stem from a man aged 18 to 29 in good health. Each CDR3 is given with its conserved first and last residue.

>TRBV6-5
CASKGTSGTFGQFF
>TRBV6-5
CASSYRQYYEQYF
>TRBV27
CASSLYLGNQPQHF
>TRBV7-8
CASRNRGENSPLHF
>TRBV6-5
CASRTGQPYEQYF
>TRBV5-1
CASSQGQGTHLNTGELFF
>TRBV9
CASSVEVFPNTGELFF
>TRBV12-1
CASSFRGVKTYEQYF
>TRBV29-1
CSVVYRGQNTEAFF
>TRBV5-6
CATSRDRNTEAFF
>TRBV10-3
CAITPGVGTEAFF
>TRBV29-1
CSVVGESYNEQFF
>TRBV7-9
CASSPSRGWIGDTGELFF
>TRBV2
CASGTPANTEAFF
>TRBV30
CAWSVGGLVGYTF
>TRBV18
CASSLGQSVYEQYF
>TRBV27
CASSPYHMRTSGYNSGANVLTF
>TRBV5-1
CASSLGQTLYEQYF
>TRBV5-1
CASSKTGGAYEQYF
>TRBV7-2
CASSLTRNEQYF
>TRBV5-1
CASSVLPGTNEKLFF
>TRBV7-8
CASSLVADPYNEQFF
>TRBV2
CASISPGQNYEQYF
>TRBV7-2
CASSLQESDGYTF
>TRBV27
CASSSGLAGVVEQFF
>TRBV5-1
CASSLEGRAETQYF
>TRBV5-4
CASSSPKKPQETQYF
>TRBV18
CASSPIRTGAGPDTQYF
>TRBV10-2
CASSDGLATETQYF
>TRBV19
CASSTLGWGLETQYF
>TRBV30
CAWSKRNEKLFF
>TRBV15
CATAREGQNTGELFF
>TRBV6-6
CASSTGGGTDTQYF
>TRBV7-2
CASSPKRGTTEAFF
>TRBV5-6
CASSPLGSSYNSPLHF
>TRBV9
CASSEDTSSGNTIYF
>TRBV25-1
CASSADRPQIKGQYF
>TRBV5-4
CASSLRGGGAFHEQYF
>TRBV4-1
CASRSILRDRGHEQYF
>TRBV18
CASSPTGEGNTIYF
>TRBV18
CASSQTVTNTEAFF
>TRBV27
CASSLSYFNEKLFF
>TRBV7-6
CASSPGPPTQYF
>TRBV29-1
CSVSSGDKTEAFF
>TRBV7-9
CASSLDQGTAEQYF
>TRBV28
CASSLGGQGADTQYF
>TRBV18
CASSPTPWGLGNIQYF
>TRBV5-1
CASSLSTSGYNEQFF
>TRBV30
CAWKTWGTAATNEKLFF
>TRBV7-3
CASSLTMNTEAFF
>TRBV6-1
CASRDRGGSSYEQYF
>TRBV28
CASVNSGGWPYEQYF
>TRBV29-1
CSGSGQPGHTF